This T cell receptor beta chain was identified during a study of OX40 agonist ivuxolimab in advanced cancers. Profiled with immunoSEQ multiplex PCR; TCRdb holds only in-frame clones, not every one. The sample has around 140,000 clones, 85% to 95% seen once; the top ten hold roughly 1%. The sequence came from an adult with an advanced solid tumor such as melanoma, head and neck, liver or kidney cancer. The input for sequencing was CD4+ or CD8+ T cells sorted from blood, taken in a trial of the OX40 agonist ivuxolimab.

The CDR3 nucleotides read TGTGCCAGTAGTCTCGGAGCGGGACCTGGAAACACCATATATTTT. It is translated as CASSLGAGPGNTIYF. V and J are TRBV19 and TRBJ1-3; D is possibly TRBD1 (5 bases). V dropped 5 bases and J dropped 2 bases, with 13 bases sitting between them. Germline CDR1 reads LNHDA; CDR2 reads SQIVND (reference sequence). The CDR3 has 15 residues.